A selection of T cell receptor beta chains follows, all from one sample in a study of regulatory T cells in long-lasting Graves disease. TCRdb reprocessed the multiplex PCR reads with MiXCR, giving one entry per CDR3 protein. The sample consists of 400,000 to 650,000 distinct CDR3 sequences, roughly a sixth of them appearing once. The same sample was also used in a study of T cells in Graves' hyperthyroidism and ophthalmopathy.

The sequences come from peripheral blood mononuclear cells (PBMCs), collected at new diagnosis, from a patient treated with antithyroid drugs. The receptors here all came from a woman aged 35-60 years with Graves disease. Each CDR3 is given with its conserved first and last residue. The D gene is left open where the match is weak. The listing skips clone size in some rows; elsewhere it reads once, few, many or a size class.

D	size	J	V	CDR3	DNA
-	-	TRBJ1-4	TRBV19	CASSIRGLNEKLFF	TGTGCCAGTAGTATTAGGGGCCTCAATGAAAAACTGTTTTTT
TRBD1	many	TRBJ2-7	TRBV4-1	CASSRDRGMGYEQYF	TGCGCCAGCAGCCGAGACAGGGGAATGGGCTACGAGCAGTACTTC
TRBD1	few	TRBJ1-2	TRBV10-2	CASSDATGGVYGYTF	TGCGCCAGCAGTGATGCGACAGGGGGAGTCTATGGCTACACCTTC
TRBD2	many	TRBJ2-1	TRBV3-1	CASSHDQGSGGPLGEQFF	TGTGCCAGCAGCCATGACCAGGGGAGCGGGGGGCCCCTCGGTGAGCAGTTCTTC
-	many	TRBJ1-2	TRBV2	CASSDYRDGYTF	TGTGCCAGCAGTGACTATCGTGATGGCTACACCTTC
TRBD1	-	TRBJ1-3	TRBV28	CASRPNRGRGGNTIYF	TGTGCCAGCAGGCCCAACAGGGGGCGAGGTGGAAACACCATATATTTT
-	few	TRBJ2-7	TRBV6-1	CASTLRTGSYEQYF	TGTGCCAGCACCCTGCGGACGGGTTCCTACGAGCAGTACTTC
-	-	TRBJ1-1	TRBV6-5	CASSYSGLGSGAFF	TGTGCCAGCAGTTACTCCGGTTTAGGCTCTGGAGCTTTCTTT
-	many	TRBJ1-1	TRBV6-1	CASIRQNTEAFF	TGTGCCAGCATAAGACAGAACACTGAAGCTTTCTTT
-	few	TRBJ2-7	TRBV10-3	CAISDGNEQYF	TGTGCCATCAGTGACGGGAACGAGCAGTACTTC
TRBD1	many	TRBJ1-5	TRBV24-1	CATSDGDRDSNQPQHF	TGTGCCACCAGTGACGGGGACAGGGACAGCAATCAGCCCCAGCATTTT
-	few	TRBJ1-3	TRBV5-1	CASSLFPGDLSGNTIYF	TGCGCCAGCAGCTTGTTCCCGGGGGACCTCTCTGGAAACACCATATATTTT
TRBD2	many	TRBJ2-1	TRBV5-1	CASSFSSGVSYNEQFF	TGCGCCAGCAGCTTTTCTAGCGGGGTATCCTACAATGAGCAGTTCTTC
-	few	TRBJ2-1	TRBV13	CASSRGFDAGTYNEQFF	TGTGCCAGCAGCCGTGGATTCGACGCAGGGACCTACAATGAGCAGTTCTTC
-	many	TRBJ2-3	TRBV3-1	CASSQAPLLGPFDTQYF	TGTGCCAGCAGCCAAGCTCCCCTCTTAGGGCCCTTTGATACGCAGTATTTT